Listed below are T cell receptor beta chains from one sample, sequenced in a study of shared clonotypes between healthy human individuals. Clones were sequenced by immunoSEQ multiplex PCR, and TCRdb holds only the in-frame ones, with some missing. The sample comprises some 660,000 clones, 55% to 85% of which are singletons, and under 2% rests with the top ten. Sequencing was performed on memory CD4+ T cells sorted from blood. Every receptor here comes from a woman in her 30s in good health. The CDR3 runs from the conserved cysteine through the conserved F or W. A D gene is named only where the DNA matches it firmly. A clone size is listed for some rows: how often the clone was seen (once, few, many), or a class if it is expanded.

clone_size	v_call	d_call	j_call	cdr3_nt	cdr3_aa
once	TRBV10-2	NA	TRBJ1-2	TGCGCCAGCAGTGATAGGAGGGGCTGGCTTGGCGGCTACACCTTC	CASSDRRGWLGGYTF
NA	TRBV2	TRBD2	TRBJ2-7	TGTGCCAGCATAGGACTAGCGGGAGGGCTCTACGAGCAGTACTTC	CASIGLAGGLYEQYF
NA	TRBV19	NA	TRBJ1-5	TGTGCCAGTAAGGGCCAGGGTCAAGCGGGTAGCAATCAGCCCCAGCATTTT	CASKGQGQAGSNQPQHF
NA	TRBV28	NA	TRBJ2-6	TGTGCCAGCAGTTTATCCGCGGCTGGGGCCAACGTCCTGACTTTC	CASSLSAAGANVLTF
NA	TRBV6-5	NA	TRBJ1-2	TGTGCCAGCAGTTACCAGGCGCAGAACTATGGCTACACCTTC	CASSYQAQNYGYTF
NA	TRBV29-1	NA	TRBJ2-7	TGCAGCGTTGCCCTCGGGGGTGGGGAGCAGTACTTC	CSVALGGGEQYF
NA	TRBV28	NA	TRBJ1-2	TGTGCCAGCAGTTCCCCCGGGAAGGGGGGTGACGGCTACACCTTC	CASSSPGKGGDGYTF
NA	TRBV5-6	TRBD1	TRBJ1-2	TGTGCCAGCAGCTACCGACAGGGCGGGAACTATGGCTACACCTTC	CASSYRQGGNYGYTF
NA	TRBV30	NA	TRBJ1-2	TGTGCCTGGGGGGCGAGCTATGGCTACACCTTC	CAWGASYGYTF
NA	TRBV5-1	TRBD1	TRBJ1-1	TGCGCCAGCAGCCTCACAGGGGATCCGAACACTGAAGCTTTCTTT	CASSLTGDPNTEAFF
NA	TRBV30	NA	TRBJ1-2	TGTGCCTGTGGGGGCGCATTGGACAACGTTAACTATGGCTACACCTTC	CACGGALDNVNYGYTF
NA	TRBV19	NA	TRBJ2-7	TGTGCCAGTAGTAGGCAGCATTACTACGAGCAGTACTTC	CASSRQHYYEQYF
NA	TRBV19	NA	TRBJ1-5	TGTGCCAGTGCCGAGGAGGGTTTGGGTAGCAATCAGCCCCAGCATTTT	CASAEEGLGSNQPQHF
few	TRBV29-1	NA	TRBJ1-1	TGCAGCGTTGAAGAGCGAATGAACACTGAAGCTTTCTTT	CSVEERMNTEAFF
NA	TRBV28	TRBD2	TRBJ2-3	TGTGCCAGCAGTCAGGTCCCGGGACTAGCGGGAACAGATACGCAGTATTTT	CASSQVPGLAGTDTQYF
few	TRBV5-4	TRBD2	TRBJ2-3	TGTGCCAGCAGCGGATTAAGCGGGAGTAGCTCAGATACGCAGTATTTT	CASSGLSGSSSDTQYF
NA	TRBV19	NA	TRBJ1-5	TGTGCCAGTAGTATGGCAATCAATCAGCCCCAGCATTTT	CASSMAINQPQHF
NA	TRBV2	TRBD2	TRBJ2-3	TGTGCCAGCTCCGGGGGGCTAGCGGGATATACGCAGTATTTT	CASSGGLAGYTQYF
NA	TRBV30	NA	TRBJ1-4	TGTGCCTGGGGCTCGGGGGGAGAAAAACTGTTTTTT	CAWGSGGEKLFF
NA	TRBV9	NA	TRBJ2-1	TGTGCCAGCAGCGTTGACCGGGACCTTACCTACAATGAGCAGTTCTTC	CASSVDRDLTYNEQFF
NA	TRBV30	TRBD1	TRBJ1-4	TGTGCCTGGAGCGCAGGACAGGGGTATACTAATGAAAAACTGTTTTTT	CAWSAGQGYTNEKLFF
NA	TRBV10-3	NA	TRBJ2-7	TGTGCCACAACAGGGACCTCCTACGAGCAGTACTTC	CATTGTSYEQYF
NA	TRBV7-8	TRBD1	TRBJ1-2	TGTGCCAGCAGCCACCAAACCAGGGGGACCTATGGCTACACCTTC	CASSHQTRGTYGYTF
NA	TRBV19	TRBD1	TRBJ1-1	TGTGCCAGTACCGACCGACAGGGGGGAACTGAAGCTTTCTTT	CASTDRQGGTEAFF
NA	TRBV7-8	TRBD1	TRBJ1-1	TGTGCCAGCAGCTTAGGACAGGGTGAAGCCACTGAAGCTTTCTTT	CASSLGQGEATEAFF
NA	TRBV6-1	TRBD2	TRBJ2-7	TGTGCCAGCAGTGAGCCGGGACTAGCGGGAGGTTGGGAAGACGAGCAGTACTTC	CASSEPGLAGGWEDEQYF
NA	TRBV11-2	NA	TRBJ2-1	TGTGCCAGCAGCTTAGTAACAGGCGTAAGTGAGCAGTTCTTC	CASSLVTGVSEQFF
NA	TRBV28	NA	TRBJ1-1	TGTGCCGTTATGAGACGAGTGAACACTGAAGCTTTCTTT	CAVMRRVNTEAFF
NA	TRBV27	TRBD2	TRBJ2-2	TGTGCCAGCAGTGAAGGGACTAGCGGGGTTAACACCGGGGAGCTGTTTTTT	CASSEGTSGVNTGELFF
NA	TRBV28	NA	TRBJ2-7	TGTGCCAGCAGGTTAAAGGGATTCGCGGGATGGGTCGAGCAGTACTTC	CASRLKGFAGWVEQYF
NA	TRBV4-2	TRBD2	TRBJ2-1	TGTGCCAGCAGCCAAGTCCTACTAGCGGGAGGTCGGAGCTCCTACAATGAGCAGTTCTTC	CASSQVLLAGGRSSYNEQFF
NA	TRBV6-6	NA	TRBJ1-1	TGTGCCAGCAGCGCGGGGGGCCGTGGGCAAGCTTTCTTT	CASSAGGRGQAFF
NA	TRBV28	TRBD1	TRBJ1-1	TGTGCCAGCAGTTTAAGATACAGGGGGGCTGAAGCTTTCTTT	CASSLRYRGAEAFF
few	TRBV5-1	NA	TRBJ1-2	TGCGCCAGCAGCTTGTCCCCAGGAATCTATGGCTACACCTTC	CASSLSPGIYGYTF
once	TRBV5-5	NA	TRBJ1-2	TGTGCCAGCAGCTTGGACCTGGTGGCCTATGGCTACACCTTC	CASSLDLVAYGYTF
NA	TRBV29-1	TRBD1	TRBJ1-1	TGCAGCGTTGACCCCAGGGGGGTCGCTGAAGCTTTCTTT	CSVDPRGVAEAFF
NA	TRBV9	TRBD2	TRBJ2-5	TGTGCCAGCAGCGTAGGACTAGCGGGGTACCAAGAGACCCAGTACTTC	CASSVGLAGYQETQYF
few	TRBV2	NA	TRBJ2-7	TGTGCCAGCAGCAAGTTTCAGGGCGAGCAGTACTTC	CASSKFQGEQYF
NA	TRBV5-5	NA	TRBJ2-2	TGTGCCAGCAGCCGGCTCTCGGGGGTGGCCGGGGAGCTGTTTTTT	CASSRLSGVAGELFF
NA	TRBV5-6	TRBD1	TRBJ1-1	TGTGCCAGCACCCAAGGCAGGGGGCTGACTGAAGCTTTCTTT	CASTQGRGLTEAFF
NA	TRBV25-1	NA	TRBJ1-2	TGTGCCAGCAGTGAGGAGGGCCCCTATGGCTACACCTTC	CASSEEGPYGYTF
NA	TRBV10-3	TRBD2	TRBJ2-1	TGTGCCATCACTTCCCTAGCGGGAGACTACAATGAGCAGTTCTTC	CAITSLAGDYNEQFF
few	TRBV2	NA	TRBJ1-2	TGTGCCAGCAGCCCACGATGGGGGGCGTACGGCTACACCTTC	CASSPRWGAYGYTF
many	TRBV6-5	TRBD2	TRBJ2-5	TGTGCCAGCGGCGGGGGAGAGACCCAGTACTTC	CASGGGETQYF
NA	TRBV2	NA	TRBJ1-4	TGTGCAGAAGGGCGCCCGGGAGAAAAACTGTTTTTT	CAEGRPGEKLFF
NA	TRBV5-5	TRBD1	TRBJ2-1	TGTGCCAGCAGCCATCCCCGGACAGGGACCTCCTACAATGAGCAGTTCTTC	CASSHPRTGTSYNEQFF
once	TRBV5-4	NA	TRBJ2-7	TGTGCCAGCAGCTCAAACTCCGAGCAGTACTTC	CASSSNSEQYF